This T cell receptor beta chain is drawn from a study of OX40 agonist ivuxolimab in advanced cancers. Study-level background: Patients were infused with ivuxolimab every 2 weeks at 0.01 to 10 mg/kg.

Sequencing was performed with immunoSEQ multiplex PCR; in TCRdb, only in-frame clones are kept and a portion is missing. The data contain 43,000 or so clones, 88% of them singletons. This clone was seen once. Germline V gene lookup returns CDR1 SGDLS and CDR2 YYNGEE. Trimming at V came to 5 bases and at J to 8 bases, leaving 12 bases not matched to a gene. The CDR3 is 17 amino acids. The specimen comprised CD4+ or CD8+ T cells sorted from blood, sampled in a trial of the OX40 agonist ivuxolimab. This sequence was found in an adult with an advanced solid tumor such as melanoma, head and neck, liver or kidney cancer. The gene calls are TRBV9 and TRBJ1-6; the match to TRBD1 covers 11 bases. The CDR3 spells CASSGTGTGGIYSPLHF. The CDR3 DNA reads TGTGCCAGCAGTGGTACCGGGACAGGGGGGATTTATTCACCCCTCCACTTT. The full variable domain, rest sourced from reference TRBV9 and TRBJ1-6, is DSGVTQTPKHLITATGQRVTLRCSPRSGDLSVYWYQQSLDQGLQFLIQYYNGEERAKGNILERFSAQQFPDLHSELNLSSLELGDSALYFCASSGTGTGGIYSPLHFGNGTRLTVT.